This entry concerns a single T cell receptor (beta chain). The sample belongs to a study of regulatory T cells in long-lasting Graves disease. For TCR beta, libraries came from iRepertoire HTBI primers and Arm-PCR of CDR3 regions. TCRdb reanalysed the multiplex PCR reads using MiXCR and keeps one entry per CDR3 protein. The data show about 470,000 distinct CDR3 sequences, with less than 25% seen just once and 7.8% held by the top ten. Time point defined: persistent/refractory GD, antithyroid drugs over 5 years with positive TRAb. There was RNA extracted from PBMCs, and the TCR library was made from it. Per germline, CDR1 KGHDR and CDR2 SFDVKD. V dropped 11 bases and J dropped 4; count of bases not matched to a gene: 10. The CDR3 runs 15 residues.

The sequences come from peripheral blood mononuclear cells (PBMCs), collected when the disease was refractory, from a patient treated with antithyroid drugs. The chain is built from TRBV24-1 and TRBJ2-1; 10 bases fit TRBD1. This receptor was identified in a female donor with Graves disease. This chain's CDR3 is CARAPGTGEYNEQFF. Here the CDR3 DNA reads TGTGCCAGGGCGCCCGGGACAGGGGAGTACAATGAGCAGTTCTTC.